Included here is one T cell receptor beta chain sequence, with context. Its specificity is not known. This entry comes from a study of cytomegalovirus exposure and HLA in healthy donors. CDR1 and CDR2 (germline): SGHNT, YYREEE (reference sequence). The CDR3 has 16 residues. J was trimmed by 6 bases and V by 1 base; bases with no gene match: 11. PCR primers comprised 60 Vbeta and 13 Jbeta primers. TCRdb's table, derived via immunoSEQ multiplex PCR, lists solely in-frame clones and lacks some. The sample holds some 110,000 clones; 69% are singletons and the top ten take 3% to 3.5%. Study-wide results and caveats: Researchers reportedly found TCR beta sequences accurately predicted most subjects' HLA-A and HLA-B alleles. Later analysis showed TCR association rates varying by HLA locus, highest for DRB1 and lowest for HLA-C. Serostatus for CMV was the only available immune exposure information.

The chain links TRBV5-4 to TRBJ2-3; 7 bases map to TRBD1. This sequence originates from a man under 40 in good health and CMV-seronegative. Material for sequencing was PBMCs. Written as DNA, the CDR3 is TGTGCCAGCAGCTTGAGTGTCGGGCAGGGGGATGATACGCAGTATTTT. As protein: CASSLSVGQGDDTQYF.